The 9 T cell receptor beta chains below were found in one sample sequenced in a study of spatial heterogeneity in lung cancer. TCRdb re-called the 5' RACE reads through MiXCR, storing one row per CDR3 protein. The top ten hold around a third of the sample, which has 2,500 to 3,000 distinct CDR3 sequences, approximately 12% seen once. Sample time point: sample taken at primary tumor resection. Material for sequencing was whole RNA from tumor, nontumor lung or frozen PBMC, left unsorted. The sample consisted of normal lung tissue next to the tumor, taken at surgery. The receptors stem from a male donor with early-stage non-small cell lung cancer.

This clonotype is classed as medium-sized (0.01 to 0.1%). The rearrangement links TRBV27 to TRBJ2-1; TRBD2 matches at 9 bases. Looked up from germline, CDR1 is MNHEY and CDR2 is SMNVEV (reference sequence). The CDR3 has 15 residues. V was clipped by 3 bases and J by 6 bases; unmatched bases: 6. The CDR3 region has the DNA TGTGCCAGCAGTTTTGACGCGGGAGGGGCCAATGAGCAGTTCTTC. It yields the protein CASSFDAGGANEQFF.

Ten or more counts support this clonotype. CDR3 residues: CASRNRNYGYTF. CDR3 DNA sequence: TGTGCCAGCAGGAACAGGAACTATGGCTACACCTTC. The V call is TRBV6-5, the J call TRBJ1-2, with D perhaps TRBD1 (5 bases). V was trimmed by 6 bases and J by 2 bases, leaving 7 bases between them. Germline V lookup: CDR1 MNHEY, CDR2 SVGAGI. The CDR3 is 12 residues long.

V and J are TRBV20-1 and TRBJ2-5; D possibly uses TRBD1 or TRBD2 (5 bases each). Trimming cost V 7 bases and J 7 bases, with 22 bases left between them. The CDR3 spans 14 residues. CDR1 and CDR2 from the germline V gene are DFQATT and SNEGSKA (reference sequence). The CDR3 DNA is TGCAGTGTTCAATCGGGACCTCGCGTACCGACCCAGTACTTC. It translates to CSVQSGPRVPTQYF.

By share of the sample, this clonotype is medium-sized. The chain combines TRBV20-1 with TRBJ2-7; 9 positions match TRBD2. Trimming cost V 1 base and J 6 bases; bases outside gene matches: 7. Per germline, CDR1 DFQATT and CDR2 SNEGSKA (reference sequence). The CDR3 is made up of 14 amino acids. The CDR3 protein is CSARGTAGGGEQYF. The CDR3 bases are TGCAGTGCTAGAGGAACAGCGGGAGGAGGCGAGCAGTACTTC.

Sample share makes this clonotype medium-sized (0.01 to 0.1%). The rearrangement joins TRBV10-3 to TRBJ1-2; D is unclear. The CDR3 extends over 10 amino acids. Trimming removed 8 bases at V and 5 bases at J, with 6 bases between. The germline V gene has CDR1 ENHRY and CDR2 SYGVKD. The CDR3: CAIGQYGYTF. The CDR3 nucleotides are TGTGCCATCGGGCAGTATGGCTACACCTTC.

By proportion, this clonotype is medium-sized. V gene TRBV7-3 combines with J gene TRBJ2-3, with 7 nucleotides matching TRBD2. The CDR3 runs to 13 residues. Germline CDR1 reads SGHTA; CDR2 reads FQGTGA. Trimming took 3 bases from V and 5 from J; bases not matched to a gene: 2. The CDR3 bases are TGTGCCAGCAGCTTCATAGCGGGAGATACGCAGTATTTT. Its translation is CASSFIAGDTQYF.

V usage is TRBV11-1 and J usage is TRBJ2-6; 8 bases agree with TRBD1. CDR3 length: 19 amino acids. From germline, CDR1 is SGHAT and CDR2 FQDESV (reference sequence). V was clipped by 2 bases and J by 2 bases; unmatched bases: 11. The CDR3 protein is CASSLQWDRPRTGANVLTF. The CDR3 DNA reads as TGTGCCAGCAGCTTACAGTGGGACAGGCCCCGTACTGGGGCCAACGTCCTGACTTTC. Based on the CDR3 plus reference TRBV11-1 and TRBJ2-6, the full variable domain is EAEVAQSPRYKITEKSQAVAFWCDPISGHATLYWYRQILGQGPELLVQFQDESVVDDSQLPKDRFSAERLKGVDSTLKIQPAELGDSAMYLCASSLQWDRPRTGANVLTFGAGSRLTVL.

This clonotype was seen many times. CDR3 DNA sequence: TGCGCCAGCAGCCAAGTGGCGGGAGGATTGTTCAATGAGCAGTTCTTC. Its protein product is CASSQVAGGLFNEQFF. This sequence joins TRBV4-1 and TRBJ2-1, with 8 positions matching TRBD2. This CDR3 is built from 16 residues. Trimming at V came to 1 base and at J to 6 bases, leaving 8 bases not matched to a gene. Germline V gives CDR1 MGHRA, CDR2 YSYEKL.

By sample fraction, this clonotype is medium-sized (0.01 to 0.1%). The CDR3 region is CASSLAGGQETQYF. In nucleotides, the CDR3 is TGTGCCAGCAGTTTGGCCGGGGGCCAAGAGACCCAGTACTTC. The chain carries TRBV28 and TRBJ2-5; tentative D call: TRBD2 (6 bases). V was cut by 3 bases and J by 1 base, with 9 bases left in between. Germline loops: CDR1 MDHEN, CDR2 SYDVKM. The CDR3 loop spans 14 amino acids.